Sequencing of this TCR beta chain was carried out in a study of T cells after yellow fever vaccination. Study outcomes and limitations: Booster samples showed a return of most primary-vaccination clones (roughly 96% CD4, about 88% CD8).

The length of the CDR3 is 13 residues. Trimming left V 3 bases short and J 3 bases short, with 9 bases between. TCRdb recomputed calls from the 5' RACE reads with MiXCR, one row per CDR3 protein. The table has some 670,000 distinct CDR3 sequences, 12% seen once. There are many counts of this clonotype. The target antigen is unknown. This clonotype originated in a man aged 25 to 40 who received the YFV17D yellow fever vaccine. The source material was PBMCs, sampled on the day of the yellow fever booster vaccination. The chain is built from TRBV12-3 or TRBV12-4 and TRBJ2-7; weak D call: TRBD2 (5 bases). The CDR3 nucleotides read TGTGCCAGCAGTTTGGGAGCGGTCTACGAGCAGTACTTC. It encodes CASSLGAVYEQYF.